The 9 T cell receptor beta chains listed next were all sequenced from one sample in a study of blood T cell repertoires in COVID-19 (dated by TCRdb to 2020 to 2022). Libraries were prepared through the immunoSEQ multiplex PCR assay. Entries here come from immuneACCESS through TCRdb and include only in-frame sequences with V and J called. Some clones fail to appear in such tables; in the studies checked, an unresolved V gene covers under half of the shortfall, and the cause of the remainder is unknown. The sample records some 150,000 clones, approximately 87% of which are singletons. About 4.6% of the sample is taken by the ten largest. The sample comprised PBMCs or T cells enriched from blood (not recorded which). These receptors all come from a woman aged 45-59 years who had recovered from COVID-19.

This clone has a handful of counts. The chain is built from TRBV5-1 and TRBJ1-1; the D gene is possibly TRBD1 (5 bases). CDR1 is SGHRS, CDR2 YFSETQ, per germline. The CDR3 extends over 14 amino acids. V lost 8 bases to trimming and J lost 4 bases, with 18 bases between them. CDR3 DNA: TGCGCCAGTACCATTCAGGGCTTAGGCACTGAAGCTTTCTTT. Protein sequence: CASTIQGLGTEAFF. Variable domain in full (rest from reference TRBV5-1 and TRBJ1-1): KAGVTQTPRYLIKTRGQQVTLSCSPISGHRSVSWYQQTPGQGLQFLFEYFSETQRNKGNFPGRFSGRQFSNSRSEMNVSTLELGDSALYLCASTIQGLGTEAFFGQGTRLTVV.

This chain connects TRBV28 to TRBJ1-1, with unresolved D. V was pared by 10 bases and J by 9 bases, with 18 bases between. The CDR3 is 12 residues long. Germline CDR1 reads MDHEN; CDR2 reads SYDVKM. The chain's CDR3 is CATKPYPPKAFF. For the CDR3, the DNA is TGTGCCACAAAACCCTATCCCCCCAAAGCTTTCTTT. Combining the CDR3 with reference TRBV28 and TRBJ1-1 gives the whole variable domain DVKVTQSSRYLVKRTGEKVFLECVQDMDHENMFWYRQDPGLGLRLIYFSYDVKMKEKGDIPEGYSVSREKKERFSLILESASTNQTSMYLCATKPYPPKAFFGQGTRLTVV.

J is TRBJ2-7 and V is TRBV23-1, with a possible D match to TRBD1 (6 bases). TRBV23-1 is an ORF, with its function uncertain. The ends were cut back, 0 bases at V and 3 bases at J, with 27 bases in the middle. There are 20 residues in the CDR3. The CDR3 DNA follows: TGCGCCAGCAGTCAATCTTTACCCGTGCCCGGGACACATGGACACTACGAGCAGTACGTC. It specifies CASSQSLPVPGTHGHYEQYV.

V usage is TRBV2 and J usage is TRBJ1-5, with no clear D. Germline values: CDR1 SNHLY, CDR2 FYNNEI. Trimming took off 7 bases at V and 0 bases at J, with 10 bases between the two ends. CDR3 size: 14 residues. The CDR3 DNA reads TGTGCCAGCAATGCGGGGTATAGCAATCAGCCCCAGCATTTT. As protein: CASNAGYSNQPQHF.

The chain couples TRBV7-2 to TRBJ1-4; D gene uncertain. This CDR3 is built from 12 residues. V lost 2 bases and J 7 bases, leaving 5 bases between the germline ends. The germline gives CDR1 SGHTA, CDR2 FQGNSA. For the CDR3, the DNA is TGTGCCAGCAGCTTATCCGGTGAAAAACTGTTTTTT. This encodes CASSLSGEKLFF.

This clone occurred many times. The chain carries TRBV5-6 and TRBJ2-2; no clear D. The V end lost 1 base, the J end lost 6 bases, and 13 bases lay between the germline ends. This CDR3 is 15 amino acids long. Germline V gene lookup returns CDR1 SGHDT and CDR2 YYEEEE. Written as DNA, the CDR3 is TGTGCCAGCAGCTTGCAGTCTAGAATTCCCGGGGAGCTGTTTTTT. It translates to CASSLQSRIPGELFF.

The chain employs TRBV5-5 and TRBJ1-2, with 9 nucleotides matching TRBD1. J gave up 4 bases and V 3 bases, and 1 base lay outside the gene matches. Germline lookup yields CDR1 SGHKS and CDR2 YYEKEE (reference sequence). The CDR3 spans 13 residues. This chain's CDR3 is CASSSGQGYGYTF. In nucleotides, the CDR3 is TGTGCCAGCAGCTCGGGACAGGGCTATGGCTACACCTTC. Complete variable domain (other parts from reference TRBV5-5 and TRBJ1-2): DAGVTQSPTHLIKTRGQQVTLRCSPISGHKSVSWYQQVLGQGPQFIFQYYEKEERGRGNFPDRFSARQFPNYSSELNVNALLLGDSALYLCASSSGQGYGYTFGSGTRLTVV.

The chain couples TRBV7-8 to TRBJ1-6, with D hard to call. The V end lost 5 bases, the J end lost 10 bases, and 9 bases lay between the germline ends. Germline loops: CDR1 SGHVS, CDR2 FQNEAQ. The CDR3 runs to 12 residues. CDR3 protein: CASSLYSSPLHF. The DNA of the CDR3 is TGTGCCAGCAGCCTCTACTCCTCACCCCTCCACTTT. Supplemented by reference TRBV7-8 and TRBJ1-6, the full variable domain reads GAGVSQSPRYKVAKRGQDVALRCDPISGHVSLFWYQQALGQGPEFLTYFQNEAQLDKSGLPSDRFFAERPEGSVSTLKIQRTQQEDSAVYLCASSLYSSPLHFGNGTRLTVT.

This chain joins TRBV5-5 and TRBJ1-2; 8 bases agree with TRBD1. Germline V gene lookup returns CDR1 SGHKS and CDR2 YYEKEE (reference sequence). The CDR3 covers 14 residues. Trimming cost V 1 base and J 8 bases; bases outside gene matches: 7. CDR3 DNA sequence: TGTGCCAGCAGCTTGATTTCAGGGGGCGACGGCTACACCTTC. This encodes CASSLISGGDGYTF.